The source of this T cell receptor (beta chain) is a study of T cells expressing NK-cell markers. Study-wide results and caveats: For a handful of donors, the dominant NKG2C+ clonotypes made up roughly 1.0-8% of their CD8+ T cells.

CDR1 is MNHEY and CDR2 is SVGEGT in the germline V gene. This CDR3 has 13 amino acids. TCRdb derives one entry per CDR3 protein from the 5' RACE reads, leaving out DNA. The sample table sets out roughly 430,000 distinct CDR3 sequences. For this clonotype: Its specificity is not known.

The V gene is TRBV6-2 or TRBV6-3, the J gene TRBJ1-1. Specimen: blood T cells: a sorted CD56 or NKG2C T cell subset, CD4+ or CD8+ T cells, or bulk PBMC T cells (not recorded which). This TCR was sampled from a woman between 18 and 70 years old in good health. This chain's CDR3 is CASSWTVNTEAFF.